This T cell receptor beta chain was identified in a study of blood T cell repertoires in COVID-19. The overall study: The cDNA or gDNA used as material had been derived from T cells, B-cell-depleted T cells, or PBMCs.

Patients from Seattle were sampled longitudinally, starting during active infection. Per the authors' pipeline: Amplifying reference gene primers gave estimates of nucleated cell counts. Clones were read by immunoSEQ multiplex PCR, and TCRdb kept only the in-frame ones, dropping some. The V and J calls and clone size come from that table; D and trimming were worked out from the DNA. The sample lists more than 200,000 clones; less than 90% were seen once. Germline-derived CDR1 and CDR2 are MNHEY and SMNVEV (reference sequence). Trimming cost V 6 bases and J 7 bases, with 10 bases left between them. The CDR3 runs to 13 residues.

Sequences were obtained from peripheral blood. The V and J genes are TRBV27 and TRBJ1-6; D is unclear. The receptor was derived from a woman older than 75 with COVID-19, enrolled during active disease. The CDR3 DNA reads as TGTGCCAGCAGGAGGGTCATAAATTCACCCCTCCACTTT. Its protein is CASRRVINSPLHF.